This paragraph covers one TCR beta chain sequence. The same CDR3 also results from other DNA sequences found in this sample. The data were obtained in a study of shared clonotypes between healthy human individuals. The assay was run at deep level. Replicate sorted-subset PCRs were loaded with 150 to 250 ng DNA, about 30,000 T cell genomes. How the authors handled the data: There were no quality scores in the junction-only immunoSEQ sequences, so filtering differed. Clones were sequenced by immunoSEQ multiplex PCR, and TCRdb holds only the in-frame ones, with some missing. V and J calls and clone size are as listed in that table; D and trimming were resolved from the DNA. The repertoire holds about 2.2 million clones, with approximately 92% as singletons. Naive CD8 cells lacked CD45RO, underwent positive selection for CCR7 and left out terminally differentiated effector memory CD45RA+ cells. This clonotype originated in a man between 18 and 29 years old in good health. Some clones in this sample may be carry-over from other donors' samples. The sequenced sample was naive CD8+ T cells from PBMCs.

The CDR3 is CASSLVAGDYGYTF. The DNA of the CDR3 is TGTGCCAGCAGCTTAGTGGCAGGGGACTATGGCTACACCTTC. This chain uses TRBV7-9 with TRBJ1-2; maybe TRBD1 (6 bases). V was pared by 1 base and J by 3 bases, with 9 bases between. Germline V CDR1 and CDR2: SEHNR, FQNEAQ (reference sequence). This CDR3 is 14 amino acids long.